The following is a T cell receptor (beta chain) sequence with its context. The CDR3 is 13 residues long. V was trimmed by 5 bases and J by 4 bases, leaving 9 bases between them. TCRdb keeps only in-frame clones here, not all; method: immunoSEQ multiplex PCR. The data show around 220,000 clones, approximately 78% seen once. During active infection, Seattle patients enrolled and were then monitored through disease. The sample originates from a study of blood T cell repertoires in COVID-19. The gene calls are TRBV12-3 or TRBV12-4 and TRBJ1-5; D gene ambiguous. This TCR derives from a woman aged 80 or over with COVID-19, enrolled during active disease. Source material: peripheral blood. The CDR3 bases are TGTGCCAGCAGTCTGGCAGATAATCAGCCCCAGCATTTT. It translates to CASSLADNQPQHF.